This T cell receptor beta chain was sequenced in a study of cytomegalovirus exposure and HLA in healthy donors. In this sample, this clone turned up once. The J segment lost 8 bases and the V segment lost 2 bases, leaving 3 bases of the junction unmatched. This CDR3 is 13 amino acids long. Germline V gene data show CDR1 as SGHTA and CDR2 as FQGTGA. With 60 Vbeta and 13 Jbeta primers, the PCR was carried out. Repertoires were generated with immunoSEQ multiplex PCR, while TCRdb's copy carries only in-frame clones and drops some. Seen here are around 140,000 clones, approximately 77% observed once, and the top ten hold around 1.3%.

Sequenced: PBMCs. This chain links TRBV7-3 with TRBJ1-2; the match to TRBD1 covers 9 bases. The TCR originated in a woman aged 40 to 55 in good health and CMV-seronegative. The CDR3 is CASSLGGTGGYTF. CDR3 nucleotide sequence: TGTGCCAGCAGCTTAGGAGGGACAGGGGGCTACACCTTC.